This T cell receptor beta chain originates from a study of blood T cell repertoires in COVID-19. Overall study: Collection of acute and convalescent COVID-19 samples took place in the United States, Italy and Spain. Nucleic acid was either cDNA or gDNA, and it came from T cells, B-cell-depleted T cells, or PBMCs.

The protocol was immunoSEQ multiplex PCR, while the TCRdb copy is restricted to in-frame clones and leaves out a portion. The data show 110,000 or so clones, with approximately 84% seen just once and 3% to 4% held by the top ten. Germline V gives CDR1 SNHLY, CDR2 FYNNEI. The ends were cut back, 2 bases at V and 4 bases at J, with 14 bases in the middle. The CDR3 is 15 amino acids. This TCR was recovered from a man in his forties with acute or convalescent COVID-19. Sequencing was performed on peripheral blood. The V call is TRBV2, the J call TRBJ2-5; perhaps TRBD2 as D (6 bases). CDR3 sequence (DNA): TGTGCCAGCAGTGAAATGCTAGCGCTGGGAGAGACCCAGTACTTC. Its translation is CASSEMLALGETQYF.